This T cell receptor (beta chain) was retrieved from a study of blood T cell repertoires in COVID-19. About the research overall: T cells, B-cell-depleted T cells, or PBMCs supplied cDNA or gDNA.

This CDR3 has 15 residues. In germline, CDR1 is MNHEY, CDR2 SMNVEV (reference sequence). The V end was cut by 2 bases, the J end by 3 bases, with 10 bases between. Generated by immunoSEQ multiplex PCR, the TCRdb table keeps only in-frame clones and is missing some. The table has around 260,000 clones, approximately 82% seen once. The TCR sequence derives from a man aged 55 to 70 who had recovered from COVID-19. Specimen: peripheral blood. The V gene is TRBV27, the J gene TRBJ2-2; unclear D gene. Here the CDR3 reads CASSLVIGDTGELFF. DNA of the CDR3: TGTGCCAGCAGTTTAGTAATAGGAGACACCGGGGAGCTGTTTTTT.